The next 24 T cell receptor beta chains were all read from a single sample in a study of T-cell reconstitution after alpha-beta-depleted transplantation in children. The library targeted TCRbeta and was prepared with unique molecular identifiers. TCRdb independently ran MiXCR on the PCR reads; one entry per CDR3 protein. The sample includes around 700,000 distinct CDR3 sequences, roughly 13% of them seen just once. The starting material was PBMCs, obtained before TCRalphabeta/CD19-depleted stem cell transplant. Every receptor here comes from a girl aged 2-10 years with congenital amegakaryocytic thrombocytopenia, due to receive a stem cell transplant.

This clonotype has a handful of counts. The chain recombines TRBV5-1 with TRBJ2-7, with TRBD1 matching over 9 bases. With 3 bases clipped from V and 3 bases from J, the junction kept 7 bases outside the gene matches. Germline V gene lookup returns CDR1 SGHRS and CDR2 YFSETQ. The CDR3 runs to 15 residues. The CDR3 sequence: CASSSGTGLIYEQYF. For the CDR3, the DNA is TGCGCCAGCAGCTCCGGGACAGGGCTTATCTACGAGCAGTACTTC.

This clonotype occurred many times. In DNA form, the CDR3 reads TGTGCCAGCTCACCCTGGACAGCCGCCTATAATTCACCCCTCCACTTT. This sequence encodes CASSPWTAAYNSPLHF. The rearrangement links TRBV18 to TRBJ1-6; perhaps TRBD1 as D (6 bases). This CDR3 has 16 amino acids. Germline CDR1 reads KGHSH; CDR2 reads LQKENI. V dropped 3 bases and J dropped 2 bases, with 11 bases sitting between them. Complete variable domain (other parts from reference TRBV18 and TRBJ1-6): NAGVMQNPRHLVRRRGQEARLRCSPMKGHSHVYWYRQLPEEGLKFMVYLQKENIIDESGMPKERFSAEFPKEGPSILRIQQVVRGDSAAYFCASSPWTAAYNSPLHFGNGTRLTVT.

This sequence joins TRBV29-1 and TRBJ2-1; D is uncertain. Trimming shortened V by 5 bases and J by 7 bases, and 15 bases separated the two germline ends. Germline CDR1 is SQVTM and CDR2 is ANQGSEA. The CDR3 has 13 residues. CDR3 region: CSVCPRRENEQFF. As DNA, the CDR3 is TGCAGCGTTTGCCCTCGACGAGAGAATGAGCAGTTCTTC.

V usage is TRBV18 and J usage is TRBJ2-2, with a possible D match to TRBD2 (6 bases). V lost 3 bases, J lost 3 bases, and 11 bases lay in between. This CDR3 contains 15 residues. Germline CDR1 is KGHSH and CDR2 is LQKENI. The CDR3 spells CASSPSGADTGELFF. CDR3 nucleotide sequence: TGTGCCAGCTCACCGTCGGGAGCGGACACCGGGGAGCTGTTTTTT.

The V gene is TRBV7-9, the J gene TRBJ2-2; D unclear. Deletions cut 2 bases from V and 6 bases from J, with 10 bases between. Germline V lookup: CDR1 SEHNR, CDR2 FQNEAQ (reference sequence). This CDR3 is 14 amino acids long. The chain's CDR3 is CASSLRVPPGELFF. The CDR3, as DNA: TGTGCCAGCAGCTTACGTGTCCCGCCCGGGGAGCTGTTTTTT.

CDR3 sequence: CASSLQGIGDIQYF. As DNA, the CDR3 is TGTGCCAGCAGTTTACAGGGGATTGGAGACATTCAGTACTTC. The V call is TRBV6-5, the J call TRBJ2-4; TRBD1 matches at 7 bases. After removal of 4 bases from V and 8 bases from J, the junction contained 8 bases not matched to a gene. CDR1 is MNHEY, CDR2 SVGAGI, per germline. The CDR3 spans 14 residues.

This clonotype was seen at least ten times. The V call is TRBV28, the J call TRBJ2-5; D is unresolved. Looked up from germline, CDR1 is MDHEN and CDR2 is SYDVKM. The V and J ends lost 3 bases and 2 bases respectively, with 7 bases between them. This CDR3 has 13 residues. DNA of the CDR3: TGTGCCAGCAGTTTCAGGTGGCAAGAGACCCAGTACTTC. Translating gives CASSFRWQETQYF.

This clonotype has at least ten counts. The chain combines TRBV20-1 with TRBJ2-7; D is perhaps TRBD1 (5 bases). Trimming removed 0 bases at V and 0 bases at J, with 12 bases between. This CDR3 is built from 15 residues. Per the germline V gene, CDR1 is DFQATT and CDR2 is SNEGSKA (reference sequence). CDR3 in amino acids: CSARDLGQGSYEQYF. In DNA form, the CDR3 reads TGCAGTGCTAGAGATCTCGGGCAGGGCTCCTACGAGCAGTACTTC.

The sample holds many counts of this clonotype. The V call is TRBV15, the J call TRBJ1-1; D ambiguous. This CDR3 contains 13 residues. Germline V gene lookup returns CDR1 LNHNV and CDR2 YYDKDF (reference sequence). The germline V and J ends were trimmed by 6 bases and 2 bases, with 10 bases remaining between them. CDR3 nucleotides: TGTGCCACCAGTCAGGCAAGAAACACTGAAGCTTTCTTT. It yields the protein CATSQARNTEAFF. The full variable domain, rest sourced from reference TRBV15 and TRBJ1-1, is DAMVIQNPRYQVTQFGKPVTLSCSQTLNHNVMYWYQQKSSQAPKLLFHYYDKDFNNEADTPDNFQSRRPNTSFCFLDIRSPGLGDTAMYLCATSQARNTEAFFGQGTRLTVV.

The sample holds many counts of this clonotype. This chain links TRBV6-5 with TRBJ2-2, with D unresolved. V was shortened by 5 bases and J by 6 bases, with 4 bases between the two germline ends. Germline loops: CDR1 MNHEY, CDR2 SVGAGI. This CDR3 has 11 amino acids. The CDR3 protein is CASSRPGELFF. As DNA, the CDR3 is TGTGCCAGCAGTCGTCCCGGGGAGCTGTTTTTT.

The chain has TRBV5-1 and TRBJ2-2; possibly TRBD2 for D (6 bases). Germline CDR1 reads SGHRS; CDR2 reads YFSETQ. The CDR3 spans 15 residues. Trimming took off 3 bases at V and 4 bases at J, with 13 bases between the two ends. The CDR3 sequence is CASSSGTRSTGELFF. CDR3 sequence (DNA): TGCGCCAGCAGCTCCGGGACTCGCAGCACCGGGGAGCTGTTTTTT.

Ten or more counts support this clonotype. V usage is TRBV5-1 and J usage is TRBJ2-3; 8 bases fit TRBD2. The CDR3 is 14 amino acids. With V trimmed by 6 bases and J by 1 base, 4 bases remained unmatched. In germline, CDR1 is SGHRS, CDR2 YFSETQ. The CDR3 here is CASNPGRGTDTQYF. The CDR3 DNA reads as TGCGCCAGCAACCCCGGGAGGGGCACAGATACGCAGTATTTT.

The CDR3 protein is CASSRVAGWQFF. The CDR3 DNA sequence: TGCGCCAGCAGCCGGGTGGCAGGGTGGCAGTTCTTC. The chain is built from TRBV5-1 and TRBJ2-1; D is possibly TRBD1 (5 bases). The CDR3 spans 12 residues. The germline V and J ends were trimmed by 4 bases and 12 bases, with 14 bases remaining between them. Germline CDR1 reads SGHRS; CDR2 reads YFSETQ.

The J gene is TRBJ2-7, the V gene TRBV1. TRBV1 is deemed a pseudogene. The CDR3 is made up of 15 amino acids. CDR3 bases: TGCACCAGCAGACCTATAGGCGAAAGGGTGGGCGAGCAGTACTTC. Its protein is CTSRPIGERVGEQYF.

This clonotype appeared many times. The chain combines TRBV29-1 with TRBJ2-2; D is possibly TRBD1 (6 bases). V dropped 1 base and J dropped 6 bases, with 9 bases sitting between them. This CDR3 contains 13 residues. The germline gives CDR1 SQVTM, CDR2 ANQGSEA. CDR3 sequence (DNA): TGCAGCGTTGAAGGACAGGTTCCCGGGGAGCTGTTTTTT. It translates to CSVEGQVPGELFF.

This chain connects TRBV19 to TRBJ2-5; tentative D call: TRBD1 (5 bases). This CDR3 spans 14 amino acids. Germline V gene lookup returns CDR1 LNHDA and CDR2 SQIVND (reference sequence). Trimming pared 7 bases from V and 0 bases from J, leaving 12 bases between. This chain's CDR3 is CASNLGPYQETQYF. For the CDR3, the DNA is TGTGCCAGTAATTTGGGGCCGTACCAAGAGACCCAGTACTTC.

This clonotype was counted a few times. V is TRBV3-1 and J is TRBJ2-1; D is unresolved. CDR1 and CDR2 from the germline V gene are LGHDT and YNNKEL (reference sequence). V lost 1 base and J 0 bases, leaving 16 bases between the germline ends. The CDR3 contains 18 residues. CDR3 region: CASSQGVFEQLSYNEQFF. Written as DNA, the CDR3 is TGTGCCAGCAGCCAAGGGGTATTTGAGCAACTCTCCTACAATGAGCAGTTCTTC.

This chain links TRBV7-8 with TRBJ1-2, with D possibly matching TRBD1 (5 bases). Germline V gene sequence: CDR1 SGHVS, CDR2 FQNEAQ. The CDR3 has 13 amino acids. V was trimmed by 5 bases and J by 7 bases, leaving 14 bases between them. The CDR3 reads CASSLGGSLGYTF. The CDR3 DNA sequence: TGTGCCAGCAGCCTGGGGGGGAGTCTTGGCTACACCTTC.

This clonotype was counted ten times or more. This chain links TRBV10-3 with TRBJ1-2; 8 bases are shared with TRBD1. The CDR3 length is 13 residues. After removal of 11 bases from V and 0 bases from J, the junction contained 5 bases not matched to a gene. Per the germline V gene, CDR1 is ENHRY and CDR2 is SYGVKD. The CDR3 nucleotides read TGTGCCTTCTGGACAGGGACTAACTATGGCTACACCTTC. It translates to CAFWTGTNYGYTF.

This clonotype was observed at least ten times. The chain links TRBV20-1 to TRBJ1-1, with D possibly TRBD1 on 5 matching bases. The CDR3 is 17 amino acids. With 3 bases removed from V and 2 bases from J, the gap between germline ends came to 22 bases. Per the germline V gene, CDR1 is DFQATT and CDR2 is SNEGSKA (reference sequence). The CDR3 DNA sequence: TGCAGTGCTAGTGCGGGGTGGGGGACCCGGCAAAACACTGAAGCTTTCTTT. Protein product: CSASAGWGTRQNTEAFF.

This clonotype was observed at least ten times. The rearrangement joins TRBV29-1 to TRBJ2-7, with unresolved D. CDR1 is SQVTM and CDR2 is ANQGSEA in the germline V gene. V shed 5 bases and J shed 0 bases, with 8 bases lying between them. This CDR3 has 12 residues. Here the CDR3 reads CSVLQNSYEQYF. The CDR3 nucleotides are TGCAGCGTTCTACAGAACTCCTACGAGCAGTACTTC.

This clonotype was seen ten or more times. This chain connects TRBV29-1 to TRBJ1-5; no clear D gene. V lost 4 bases and J lost 6, with 13 bases in between. CDR1 is SQVTM and CDR2 is ANQGSEA in the germline V gene. The CDR3 extends over 13 amino acids. The CDR3 loop is CSVVGTVGQPQHF. DNA for the CDR3: TGCAGCGTTGTGGGTACTGTTGGTCAGCCCCAGCATTTT.

This clonotype showed up many times. The chain has TRBV5-1 and TRBJ1-4, with 10 bases fitting TRBD1. The CDR3 totals 15 residues. V lost 4 bases to trimming and J lost 4 bases; unmatched junction nucleotides: 4. CDR1 and CDR2 from the germline V gene are SGHRS and YFSETQ. Here the CDR3 reads CASSLGTGDNEKLFF. CDR3 in DNA: TGCGCCAGCAGCCTAGGGACAGGGGATAATGAAAAACTGTTTTTT.

The rearrangement links TRBV2 to TRBJ2-7; D may be TRBD1 or TRBD2 (6 bases each). Trimming cost V 6 bases and J 5 bases, with 17 bases left between them. The CDR3 spans 14 residues. In germline, CDR1 is SNHLY, CDR2 FYNNEI. CDR3 loop: CASRGGLKADEQYF. The CDR3 nucleotides are TGTGCCAGCAGGGGGGGCCTGAAGGCAGACGAGCAGTACTTC.